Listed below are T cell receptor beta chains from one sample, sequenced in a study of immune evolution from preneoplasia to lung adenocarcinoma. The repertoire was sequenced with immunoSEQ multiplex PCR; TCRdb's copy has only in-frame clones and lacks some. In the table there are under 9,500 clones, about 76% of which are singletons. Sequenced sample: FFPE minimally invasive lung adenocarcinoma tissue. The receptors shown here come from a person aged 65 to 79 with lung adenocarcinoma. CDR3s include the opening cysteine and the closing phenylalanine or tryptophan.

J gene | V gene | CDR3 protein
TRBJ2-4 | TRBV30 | CAWSALPLAKNIQYF
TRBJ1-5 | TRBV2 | CASSEWGQPQHF
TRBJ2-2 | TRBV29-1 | CSARQGTGELFF
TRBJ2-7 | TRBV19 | CASENTDTYEQYF
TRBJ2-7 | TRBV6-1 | CASSVGREQYF
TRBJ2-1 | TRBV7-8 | CASTLGVPGGAYNEQFF
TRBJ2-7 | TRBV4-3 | CASSQDRGTEQYF
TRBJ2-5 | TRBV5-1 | CASSLEGQGAETQYF
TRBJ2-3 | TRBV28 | CASSSSTSGSTDTQYF
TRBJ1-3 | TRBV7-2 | CASSSAGGNTIYF